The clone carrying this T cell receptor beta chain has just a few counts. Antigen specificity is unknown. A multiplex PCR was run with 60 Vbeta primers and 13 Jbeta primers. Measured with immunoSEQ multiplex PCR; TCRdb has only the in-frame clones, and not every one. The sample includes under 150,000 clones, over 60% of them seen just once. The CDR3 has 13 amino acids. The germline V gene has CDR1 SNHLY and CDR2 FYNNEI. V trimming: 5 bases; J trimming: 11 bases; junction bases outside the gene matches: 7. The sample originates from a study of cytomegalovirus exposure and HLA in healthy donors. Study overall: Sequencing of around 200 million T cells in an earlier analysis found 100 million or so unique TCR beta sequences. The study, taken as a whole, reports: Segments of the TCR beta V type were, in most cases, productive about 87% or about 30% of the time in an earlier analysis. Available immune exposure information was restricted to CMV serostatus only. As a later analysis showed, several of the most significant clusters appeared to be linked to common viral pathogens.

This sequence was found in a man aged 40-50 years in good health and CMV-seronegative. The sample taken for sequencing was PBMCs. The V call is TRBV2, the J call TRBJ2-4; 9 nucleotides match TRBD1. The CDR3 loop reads CASSSDRGNVQYF. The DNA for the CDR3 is TGTGCCAGCAGTTCGGACAGGGGCAACGTTCAGTACTTC. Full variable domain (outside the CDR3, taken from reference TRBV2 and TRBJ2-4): EPEVTQTPSHQVTQMGQEVILRCVPISNHLYFYWYRQILGQKVEFLVSFYNNEISEKSEIFDDQFSVERPDGSNFTLKIRSTKLEDSAMYFCASSSDRGNVQYFGAGTRLSVL.